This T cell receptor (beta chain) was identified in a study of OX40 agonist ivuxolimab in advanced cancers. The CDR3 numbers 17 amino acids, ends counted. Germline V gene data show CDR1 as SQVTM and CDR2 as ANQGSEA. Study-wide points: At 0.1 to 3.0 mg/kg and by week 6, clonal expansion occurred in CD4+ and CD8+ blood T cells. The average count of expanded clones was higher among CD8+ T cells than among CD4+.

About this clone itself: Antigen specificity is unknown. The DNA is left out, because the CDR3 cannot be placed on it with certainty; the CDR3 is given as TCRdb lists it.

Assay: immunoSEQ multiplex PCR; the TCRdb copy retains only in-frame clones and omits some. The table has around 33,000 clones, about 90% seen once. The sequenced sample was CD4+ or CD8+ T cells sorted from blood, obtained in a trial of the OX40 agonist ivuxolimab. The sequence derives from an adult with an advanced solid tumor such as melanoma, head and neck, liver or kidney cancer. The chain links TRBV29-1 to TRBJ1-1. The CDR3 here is CSVLRGGLKLFGSEAFF.